This TCR beta chain was identified in a study of lymphopenia after photon versus proton radiotherapy. The CDR3 is made up of 12 amino acids. In germline, CDR1 is SNHLY, CDR2 FYNNEI. Turning to this clone: Its antigen remains unidentified. One end of the junction fails to match germline, which may point to a read error.

General observations from the study: Survival link was tested only in deceased patients; proton benefit remains a possibility.

The table came from immunoSEQ multiplex PCR; TCRdb's copy has only in-frame clones and leaves some out. The data hold tens of thousands of clones, with over 70% observed a single time. The receptor was derived from a man aged 45-65 years with gastric cancer. Sequencing was performed on peripheral blood, taken from a patient treated with photon-based radiotherapy. J is TRBJ2-1 and V is TRBV2, with TRBD1 identical over 9 bases. DNA for the CDR3: TGTGCCAGCAGTGTCTCCGGGACAGGGTTGATCTTC. This codes for CASSVSGTGLIF.